The TCR beta chain described here comes from a study of beta chain features in type 1 diabetes. Background on the study: Patient and healthy donor groups were alike in age, gender and cell yields. Study outcomes and limitations: Shortening of TCRB CDR3s, moderate but significant, appeared in all four CD4+ subsets of Type 1 diabetes patients. Over-representation of high TCR-expressing cells was a possible consequence of cDNA sequencing.

The CDR3 is 16 amino acids. V was clipped by 0 bases and J by 7 bases, with 16 bases between them. A note on this clone: Its antigen is currently unknown. This same CDR3 is encoded by further DNA sequences in the sample.

Isolated RNA was reverse transcribed in full, so expressed TCRB transcripts were sequenced. The method was immunoSEQ multiplex PCR; TCRdb's version includes in-frame clones alone and lacks a portion of them. Among hundreds of thousands of clones listed, around 16% were seen once. This receptor was identified in a man younger than 35 in good health. The V gene is TRBV6-7, the J gene TRBJ1-5; D gene ambiguous. TRBV6-7 carries the ORF label, with uncertain function. Specimen: naive CD4+ T cells from blood. CDR3 sequence (DNA): TGTGCCAGCAGTTACTCGAAGGCTAGGGCGGGGCAGCCCCAGCATTTT. It translates to CASSYSKARAGQPQHF.